This T cell receptor beta chain was identified during a study of cytomegalovirus exposure and HLA in healthy donors. The CDR3 length is 15 residues. Looked up from germline, CDR1 is SGHTS and CDR2 is YDEGEE. V was cut by 6 bases and J by 7 bases, with 17 bases left in between. The table came from immunoSEQ multiplex PCR; TCRdb's copy has only in-frame clones and leaves some out. The repertoire holds tens of thousands of clones, with approximately 95% as singletons. The specimen sequenced was PBMCs. The rearrangement links TRBV5-8 to TRBJ1-6; D remains ambiguous. This receptor was taken from a woman in her late teens or twenties in good health and CMV-seronegative. CDR3 loop: CASMVEGGSNSPLHF. CDR3 nucleotide sequence: TGTGCCAGCATGGTGGAGGGCGGGAGCAATTCACCCCTCCACTTT.